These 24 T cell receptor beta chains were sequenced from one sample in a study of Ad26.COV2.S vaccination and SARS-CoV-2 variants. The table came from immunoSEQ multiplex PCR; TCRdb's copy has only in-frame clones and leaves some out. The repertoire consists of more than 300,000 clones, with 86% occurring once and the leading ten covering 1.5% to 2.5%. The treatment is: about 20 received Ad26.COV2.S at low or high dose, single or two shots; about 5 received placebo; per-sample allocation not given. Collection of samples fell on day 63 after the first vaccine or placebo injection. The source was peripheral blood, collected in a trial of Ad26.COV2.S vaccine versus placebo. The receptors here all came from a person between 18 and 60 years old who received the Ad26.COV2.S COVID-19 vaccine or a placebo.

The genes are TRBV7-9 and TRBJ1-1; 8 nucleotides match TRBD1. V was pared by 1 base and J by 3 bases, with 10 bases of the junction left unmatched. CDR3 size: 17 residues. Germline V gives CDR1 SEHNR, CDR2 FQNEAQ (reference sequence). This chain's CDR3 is CASSLVEGRGRDTEAFF. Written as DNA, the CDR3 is TGTGCCAGCAGCTTAGTAGAAGGCAGGGGGCGCGACACTGAAGCTTTCTTT.

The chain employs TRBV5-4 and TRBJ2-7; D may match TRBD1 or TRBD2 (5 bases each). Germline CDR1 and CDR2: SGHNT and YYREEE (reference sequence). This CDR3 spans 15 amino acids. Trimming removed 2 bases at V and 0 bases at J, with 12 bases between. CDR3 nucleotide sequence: TGTGCCAGCAGCTTCAAGAGAGGGGACTCCTACGAGCAGTACTTC. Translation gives CASSFKRGDSYEQYF.

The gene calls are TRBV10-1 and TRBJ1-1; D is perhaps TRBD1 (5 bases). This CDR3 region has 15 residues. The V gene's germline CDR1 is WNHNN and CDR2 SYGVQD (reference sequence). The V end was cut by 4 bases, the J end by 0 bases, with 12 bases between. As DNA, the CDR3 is TGCGCCAGCAGTGGGGGGACCGGCCTGAACACTGAAGCTTTCTTT. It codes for CASSGGTGLNTEAFF.

CDR3: CASSQDPGAYQPQHF. In DNA, the CDR3 is TGTGCCAGCAGCCAAGATCCGGGCGCGTATCAGCCCCAGCATTTT. The J gene is TRBJ1-5, the V gene TRBV4-2, with D unresolved. There are 15 residues in the CDR3. The germline V gene has CDR1 LGHNA and CDR2 YNFKEQ. Trimming removed 0 bases at V and 5 bases at J, with 11 bases between.

CDR3 in amino acids: CASSSGLAGGGREQYF. CDR3 coding DNA: TGTGCCAGCAGCTCCGGACTAGCGGGGGGGGGCCGCGAGCAGTACTTC. This chain joins TRBV5-4 and TRBJ2-7, with 15 bases aligning to TRBD2. Germline V CDR1 and CDR2: SGHNT, YYREEE (reference sequence). The CDR3 spans 16 residues. With V trimmed by 3 bases and J by 6 bases, 7 bases remained unmatched.

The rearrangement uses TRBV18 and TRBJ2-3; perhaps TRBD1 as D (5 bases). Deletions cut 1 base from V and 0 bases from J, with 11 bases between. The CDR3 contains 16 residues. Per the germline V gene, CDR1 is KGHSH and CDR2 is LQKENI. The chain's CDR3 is CASSPRQSTSTDTQYF. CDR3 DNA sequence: TGTGCCAGCTCACCACGACAGAGTACTAGCACAGATACGCAGTATTTT.

CDR3 region: CASSYQHRGRDQPQHF. CDR3 nucleotide sequence: TGTGCCAGCAGTTACCAGCACAGGGGCCGCGATCAGCCCCAGCATTTT. The chain combines TRBV6-2 or TRBV6-3 with TRBJ1-5, with 7 bases lining up with TRBD1. Germline V gene sequence: CDR1 MNHEY, CDR2 SVGEGT. The V and J ends lost 2 bases and 5 bases, in that order; junction bases with no gene match: 9. The CDR3 totals 16 residues.

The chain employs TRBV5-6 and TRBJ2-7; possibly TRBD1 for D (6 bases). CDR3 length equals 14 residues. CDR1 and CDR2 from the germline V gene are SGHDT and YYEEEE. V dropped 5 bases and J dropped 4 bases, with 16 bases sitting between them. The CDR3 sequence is CASRYRDIPYEQYF. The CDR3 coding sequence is TGTGCCAGCAGGTACCGGGACATACCATACGAGCAGTACTTC.

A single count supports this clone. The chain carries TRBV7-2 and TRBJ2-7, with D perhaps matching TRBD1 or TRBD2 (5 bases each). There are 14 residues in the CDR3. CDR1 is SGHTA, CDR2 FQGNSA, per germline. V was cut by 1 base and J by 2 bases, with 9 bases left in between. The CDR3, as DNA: TGTGCCAGCAGCTTAGTTCGGGGACCCTACGAGCAGTACTTC. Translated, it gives CASSLVRGPYEQYF.

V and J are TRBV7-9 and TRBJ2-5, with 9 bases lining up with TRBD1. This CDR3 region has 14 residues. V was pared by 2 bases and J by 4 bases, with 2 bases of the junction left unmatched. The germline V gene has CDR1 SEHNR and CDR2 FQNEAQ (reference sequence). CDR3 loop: CASSLRQGGETQYF. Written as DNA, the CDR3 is TGTGCCAGCAGCTTAAGACAGGGGGGAGAGACCCAGTACTTC.

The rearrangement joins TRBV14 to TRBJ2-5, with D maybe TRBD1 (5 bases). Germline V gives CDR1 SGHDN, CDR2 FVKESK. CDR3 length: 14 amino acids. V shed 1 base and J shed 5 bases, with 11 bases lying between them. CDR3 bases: TGTGCCAGCAGCCAAGTTTTGACAGCGGAGACCCAGTACTTC. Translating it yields CASSQVLTAETQYF.

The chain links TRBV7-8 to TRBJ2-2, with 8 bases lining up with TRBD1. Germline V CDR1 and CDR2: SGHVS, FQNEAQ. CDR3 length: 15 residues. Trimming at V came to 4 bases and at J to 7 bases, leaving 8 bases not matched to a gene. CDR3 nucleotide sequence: TGTGCCAGCAGCTCTCCGACAGGGGCGAACGGGGAGCTGTTTTTT. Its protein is CASSSPTGANGELFF.

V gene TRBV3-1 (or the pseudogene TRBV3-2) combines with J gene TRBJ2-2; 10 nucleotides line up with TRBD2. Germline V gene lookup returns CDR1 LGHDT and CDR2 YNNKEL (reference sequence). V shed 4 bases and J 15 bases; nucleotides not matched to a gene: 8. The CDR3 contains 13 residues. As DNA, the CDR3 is TGTGCCAGCAGCCTCGAACTAGCGGGGAAGGTGTTTTTT. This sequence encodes CASSLELAGKVFF.

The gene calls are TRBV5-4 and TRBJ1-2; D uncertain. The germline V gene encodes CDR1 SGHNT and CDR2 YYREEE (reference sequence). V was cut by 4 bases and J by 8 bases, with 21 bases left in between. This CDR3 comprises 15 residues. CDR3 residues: CASSPTGQASEGYTF. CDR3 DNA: TGTGCCAGCAGCCCGACCGGGCAGGCTTCGGAGGGCTACACCTTC.

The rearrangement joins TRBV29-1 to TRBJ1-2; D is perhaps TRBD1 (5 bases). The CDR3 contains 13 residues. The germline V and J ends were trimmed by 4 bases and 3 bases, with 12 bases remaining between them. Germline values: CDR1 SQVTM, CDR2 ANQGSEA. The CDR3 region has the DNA TGCAGCGTTGGGCAGGGAGGTGACTATGGCTACACCTTC. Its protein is CSVGQGGDYGYTF.

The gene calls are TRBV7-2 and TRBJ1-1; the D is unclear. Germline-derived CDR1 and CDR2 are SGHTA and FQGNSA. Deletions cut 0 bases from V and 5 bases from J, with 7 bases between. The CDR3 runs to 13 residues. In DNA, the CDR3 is TGTGCCAGCAGCTTAGCGCCACAGACTGAAGCTTTCTTT. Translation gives CASSLAPQTEAFF.

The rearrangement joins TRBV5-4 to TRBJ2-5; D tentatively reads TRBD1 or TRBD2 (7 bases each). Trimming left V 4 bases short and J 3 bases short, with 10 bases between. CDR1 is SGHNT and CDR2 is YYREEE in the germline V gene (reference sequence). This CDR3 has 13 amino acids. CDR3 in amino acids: CASSQGGEETQYF. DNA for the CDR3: TGTGCCAGCAGCCAGGGGGGGGAAGAGACCCAGTACTTC. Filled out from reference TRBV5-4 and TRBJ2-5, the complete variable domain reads ETGVTQSPTHLIKTRGQQVTLRCSSQSGHNTVSWYQQALGQGPQFIFQYYREEENGRGNFPPRFSGLQFPNYSSELNVNALELDDSALYLCASSQGGEETQYFGPGTRLLVL.

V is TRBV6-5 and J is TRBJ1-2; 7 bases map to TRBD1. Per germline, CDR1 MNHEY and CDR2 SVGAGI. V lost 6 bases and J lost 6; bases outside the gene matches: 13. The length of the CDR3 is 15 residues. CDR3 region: CASRPRTGHANGYTF. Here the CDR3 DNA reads TGTGCCAGCAGACCTAGGACAGGCCATGCCAATGGCTACACCTTC.

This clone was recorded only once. The CDR3 bases are TGTGCCAGCAGCTCGAATTCGGGACAGGGAATCGGCTACACCTTC. Protein product: CASSSNSGQGIGYTF. The chain carries TRBV7-6 and TRBJ1-2, with TRBD1 matching over 9 bases. The CDR3 totals 15 residues. V shed 4 bases, J shed 8 bases, and the junction held 11 bases outside the gene matches. Germline-derived CDR1 and CDR2 are SGHVS and FNYEAQ. Drawing the rest from reference TRBV7-6 and TRBJ1-2, the complete variable domain is GAGVSQSPRYKVTKRGQDVALRCDPISGHVSLYWYRQALGQGPEFLTYFNYEAQQDKSGLPNDRFSAERPEGSISTLTIQRTEQRDSAMYRCASSSNSGQGIGYTFGSGTRLTVV.

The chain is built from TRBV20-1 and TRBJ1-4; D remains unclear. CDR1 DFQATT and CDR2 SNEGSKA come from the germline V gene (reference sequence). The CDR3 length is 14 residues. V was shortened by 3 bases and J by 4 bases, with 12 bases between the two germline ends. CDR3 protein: CSASSGNGNEKLFF. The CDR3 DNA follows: TGCAGTGCTAGTTCCGGGAACGGTAATGAAAAACTGTTTTTT.

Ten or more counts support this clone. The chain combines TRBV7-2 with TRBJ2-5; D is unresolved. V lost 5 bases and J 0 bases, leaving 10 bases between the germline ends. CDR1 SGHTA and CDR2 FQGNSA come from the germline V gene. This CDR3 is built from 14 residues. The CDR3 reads CASSPRRNQETQYF. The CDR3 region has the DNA TGTGCCAGCAGCCCCCGACGGAACCAAGAGACCCAGTACTTC.

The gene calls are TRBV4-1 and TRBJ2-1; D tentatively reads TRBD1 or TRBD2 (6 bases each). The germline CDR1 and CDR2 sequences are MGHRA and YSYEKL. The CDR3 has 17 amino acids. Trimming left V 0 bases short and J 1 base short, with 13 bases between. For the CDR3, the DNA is TGCGCCAGCAGCCAAGATGGACGGGGGCGTTCCTACAATGAGCAGTTCTTC. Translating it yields CASSQDGRGRSYNEQFF.

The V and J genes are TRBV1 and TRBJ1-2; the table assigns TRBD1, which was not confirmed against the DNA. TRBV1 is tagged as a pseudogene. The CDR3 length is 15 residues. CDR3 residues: CTSSQDFAQNPGYTF. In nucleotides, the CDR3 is TGCACCAGCAGCCAAGATTTCGCACAGAATCCTGGCTACACCTTC.

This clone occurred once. The CDR3 coding sequence is TGTGCCAGCAGCCAAGAGGGGGGTTTGAGCAATCAGCCCCAGCATTTT. It translates to CASSQEGGLSNQPQHF. The gene calls are TRBV3-1 (or the pseudogene TRBV3-2) and TRBJ1-5; TRBD1 might be the D (5 bases). CDR3 length equals 16 residues. The V gene lost 0 bases and the J gene lost 1 base, with 10 bases spanning the gap. Germline values: CDR1 LGHDT, CDR2 YNNKEL (reference sequence).